The rows below give T cell receptor beta chains drawn from one sample of a study of cytomegalovirus exposure and HLA in healthy donors. Measured with immunoSEQ multiplex PCR; TCRdb has only the in-frame clones, and not every one. The sample holds around 160,000 clones, about 85% seen once. Sequencing was performed on PBMCs. Every receptor here comes from a man aged 30 to 39 in good health and CMV-seropositive. The CDR3 runs from the conserved cysteine through the conserved F or W. The order of the fields is D gene, J gene, V gene, clone size, CDR3 DNA, CDR3 protein. A D gene is named only where the DNA matches it firmly. The size field is filled for only some rows; it gives once, few, many or a size class.

d_gene: TRBD1; j_gene: TRBJ1-5; v_gene: TRBV7-8; abundance: .; CDR3nt: TGTGCCAGCAGCTTAGCCGGACAGGCCCCTAGTCAGCCCCAGCATTTT; CDR3aa: CASSLAGQAPSQPQHF
d_gene: TRBD1; j_gene: TRBJ1-5; v_gene: TRBV4-1; abundance: few; CDR3nt: TGCGCCAGCGCGACAGGGTCTTCTCAGCCCCAGCATTTT; CDR3aa: CASATGSSQPQHF
d_gene: .; j_gene: TRBJ1-1; v_gene: TRBV20-1; abundance: .; CDR3nt: TGCAGTGCTAGTGGGATCGGGGATGCTTTCTTT; CDR3aa: CSASGIGDAFF
d_gene: TRBD1; j_gene: TRBJ2-7; v_gene: TRBV4-1; abundance: .; CDR3nt: TGCGCCAGCAGCCCACAGGGGGCGTCCGGATACGAGCAGTACTTC; CDR3aa: CASSPQGASGYEQYF
d_gene: .; j_gene: TRBJ1-5; v_gene: TRBV7-6; abundance: .; CDR3nt: TGTGCCAGCAGCTTCTCCGACTATAGCAATCAGCCCCAGCATTTT; CDR3aa: CASSFSDYSNQPQHF
d_gene: .; j_gene: TRBJ1-1; v_gene: TRBV2; abundance: .; CDR3nt: TGTGCCAGCAGTGAAGTGGGGGCTGCTGAAGCTTTCTTT; CDR3aa: CASSEVGAAEAFF
d_gene: TRBD1; j_gene: TRBJ1-5; v_gene: TRBV12-5; abundance: .; CDR3nt: TGTGCTAGTGGTTTGGTACTTTTCGGGACAGGGGACCAGCCCCAGCATTTT; CDR3aa: CASGLVLFGTGDQPQHF
d_gene: TRBD1; j_gene: TRBJ2-7; v_gene: TRBV29-1; abundance: .; CDR3nt: TGCAGCGTTGAGAACAGGGGGCATACCTACGAGCAGTACTTC; CDR3aa: CSVENRGHTYEQYF
d_gene: TRBD1; j_gene: TRBJ2-1; v_gene: TRBV6-4; abundance: .; CDR3nt: TGTGCCAGTGGTTCCGGGACAGGGCCCTACAATGAGCAGTTCTTC; CDR3aa: CASGSGTGPYNEQFF
d_gene: TRBD1; j_gene: TRBJ1-2; v_gene: TRBV7-2; abundance: .; CDR3nt: TGTGCCAGCAGCTTAGCGCGGACAGGGCACGGCTACACCTTC; CDR3aa: CASSLARTGHGYTF
d_gene: .; j_gene: TRBJ2-7; v_gene: TRBV10-3; abundance: .; CDR3nt: TGTGCCATCAGTGAGCAAGCAGCCACTAACTCCTACGAGCAGTACTTC; CDR3aa: CAISEQAATNSYEQYF
d_gene: .; j_gene: TRBJ2-3; v_gene: TRBV30; abundance: .; CDR3nt: TGTGCCTGGAGTGAGGGAGTATCTGCAGATACGCAGTATTTT; CDR3aa: CAWSEGVSADTQYF
d_gene: .; j_gene: TRBJ1-4; v_gene: TRBV4-1; abundance: .; CDR3nt: TGCGCCAGCAGCCCGCTAGGGGCCCCAACTAATGAAAAACTGTTTTTT; CDR3aa: CASSPLGAPTNEKLFF
d_gene: .; j_gene: TRBJ2-2; v_gene: TRBV5-1; abundance: .; CDR3nt: TGCGCCAGCAGCCCTTGGGCCGGCTCCACCGGGGAGCTGTTTTTT; CDR3aa: CASSPWAGSTGELFF
d_gene: .; j_gene: TRBJ1-6; v_gene: TRBV9; abundance: .; CDR3nt: TGTGCCAGCAGCATTAGCGGTTGGACGAACGGAGGGAGCTCCTATAATTCACCCCTCCACTTT; CDR3aa: CASSISGWTNGGSSYNSPLHF
d_gene: .; j_gene: TRBJ2-7; v_gene: TRBV4-1; abundance: .; CDR3nt: TGCGCCAGCAGCCAAGAGACGGGCGGGCCGCCCGAGCAGTACTTC; CDR3aa: CASSQETGGPPEQYF
d_gene: TRBD1; j_gene: TRBJ1-2; v_gene: TRBV7-2; abundance: .; CDR3nt: TGTGCCAGCAGCTTGGGGACAGCTAACTATGGCTACACCTTC; CDR3aa: CASSLGTANYGYTF
d_gene: .; j_gene: TRBJ2-1; v_gene: TRBV14; abundance: .; CDR3nt: TGTGCCAGCAGTCCGACAGAGAGCTCCTACAATGAGCAGTTCTTC; CDR3aa: CASSPTESSYNEQFF
d_gene: .; j_gene: TRBJ1-2; v_gene: TRBV30; abundance: .; CDR3nt: TGTGCCTGGACCGTGGGGAGGGGGGGCGATGGCTACACCTTC; CDR3aa: CAWTVGRGGDGYTF
d_gene: .; j_gene: TRBJ1-5; v_gene: TRBV18; abundance: .; CDR3nt: TGTGCCAGCTCACCACTAGCAGATCAGCCCCAGCATTTT; CDR3aa: CASSPLADQPQHF
d_gene: .; j_gene: TRBJ2-7; v_gene: TRBV27; abundance: .; CDR3nt: TGTGCCAGCAGTTACAGGGCGTCCGGCGAGCAGTACTTC; CDR3aa: CASSYRASGEQYF
d_gene: .; j_gene: TRBJ1-5; v_gene: TRBV7-2; abundance: .; CDR3nt: TGTGCCAGCAGCTTAGTACAGGCGCTGGATCAGCCCCAGCATTTT; CDR3aa: CASSLVQALDQPQHF
d_gene: .; j_gene: TRBJ2-3; v_gene: TRBV6-5; abundance: once; CDR3nt: TGTGCCAGCAGTTATGAGAACGGACTCACAGATACGCAGTATTTT; CDR3aa: CASSYENGLTDTQYF
d_gene: TRBD1; j_gene: TRBJ1-5; v_gene: TRBV4-3; abundance: .; CDR3nt: TGCGCCAGCAGCCAAGATCTAACCGGGACAGGGGGCATTCAGCCCCAGCATTTT; CDR3aa: CASSQDLTGTGGIQPQHF
d_gene: TRBD2; j_gene: TRBJ2-3; v_gene: TRBV7-2; abundance: .; CDR3nt: TGTGCCAGCGGGAGCGGGGGAACCCGCACAGATACGCAGTATTTT; CDR3aa: CASGSGGTRTDTQYF
d_gene: TRBD1; j_gene: TRBJ2-5; v_gene: TRBV5-1; abundance: .; CDR3nt: TGCGCCAGCAGCTTGGGGACAGGGGGCAGGGAGACCCAGTACTTC; CDR3aa: CASSLGTGGRETQYF
d_gene: TRBD2; j_gene: TRBJ2-3; v_gene: TRBV7-3; abundance: many; CDR3nt: TGTGCCAGCAGGCTGACTAGCGGGGGAACAGATACGCAGTATTTT; CDR3aa: CASRLTSGGTDTQYF
d_gene: TRBD1; j_gene: TRBJ1-2; v_gene: TRBV5-4; abundance: .; CDR3nt: TGTGCCAGCAGCTGGGGGACAGAGTATGGCTACACCTTC; CDR3aa: CASSWGTEYGYTF
d_gene: TRBD1; j_gene: TRBJ2-5; v_gene: TRBV9; abundance: .; CDR3nt: TGTGCCAGCAGCGGGGGACAGGGCCAACCCCAAGAGACCCAGTACTTC; CDR3aa: CASSGGQGQPQETQYF
d_gene: TRBD2; j_gene: TRBJ2-7; v_gene: TRBV19; abundance: .; CDR3nt: TGTGCCAGTAGTATGGCTAGCGGTTTCTACGAGCAGTACTTC; CDR3aa: CASSMASGFYEQYF
d_gene: .; j_gene: TRBJ1-2; v_gene: TRBV4-2; abundance: few; CDR3nt: TGTGCCAGCAGCCAATCTGAGGGAGCGGGCGGCTACACCTTC; CDR3aa: CASSQSEGAGGYTF
d_gene: TRBD1; j_gene: TRBJ1-1; v_gene: TRBV29-1; abundance: .; CDR3nt: TGCAGCGTGTGGGACAGGGATGGCACTGAAGCTTTCTTT; CDR3aa: CSVWDRDGTEAFF
d_gene: TRBD1; j_gene: TRBJ1-2; v_gene: TRBV30; abundance: .; CDR3nt: TGTGCCTGGAGTGTACGGGCAGGGGGCTCCTATGGCTACACCTTC; CDR3aa: CAWSVRAGGSYGYTF